This T cell receptor (beta chain) appears in the sequencing data of a study of OX40 agonist ivuxolimab in advanced cancers. Clones were sequenced by immunoSEQ multiplex PCR, and TCRdb holds only the in-frame ones, with some missing. The top ten clones hold 25% to 40% of a sample with 45,000 to 50,000 clones, more than 85% of them seen once. This CDR3 region has 13 residues. V gave up 4 bases and J gave up 4 bases, with 14 bases separating them. Germline CDR1 reads SQVTM; CDR2 reads ANQGSEA. The chain is built from TRBV29-1 and TRBJ2-7, with D tentatively TRBD1 or TRBD2 (5 bases each). Sequenced material: CD4+ or CD8+ T cells sorted from blood, taken in a trial of the OX40 agonist ivuxolimab. This receptor was identified in an adult with an advanced solid tumor such as melanoma, head and neck, liver or kidney cancer. CDR3 in amino acids: CSVVTGDPYEQYF. DNA for the CDR3: TGCAGCGTTGTAACCGGGGACCCATACGAGCAGTACTTC.